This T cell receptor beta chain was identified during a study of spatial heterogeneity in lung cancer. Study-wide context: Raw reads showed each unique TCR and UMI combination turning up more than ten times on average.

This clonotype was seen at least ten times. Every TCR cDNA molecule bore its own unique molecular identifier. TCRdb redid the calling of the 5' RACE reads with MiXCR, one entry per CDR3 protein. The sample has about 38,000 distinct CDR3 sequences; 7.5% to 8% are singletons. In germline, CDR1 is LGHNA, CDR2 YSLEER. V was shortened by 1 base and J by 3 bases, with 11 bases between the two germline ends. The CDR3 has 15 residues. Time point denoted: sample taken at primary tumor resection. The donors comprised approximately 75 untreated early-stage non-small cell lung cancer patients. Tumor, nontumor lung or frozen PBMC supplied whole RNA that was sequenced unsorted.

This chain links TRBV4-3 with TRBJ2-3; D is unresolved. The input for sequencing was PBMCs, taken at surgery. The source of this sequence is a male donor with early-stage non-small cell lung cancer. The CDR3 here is CASSQGSVLTDTQYF. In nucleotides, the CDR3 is TGCGCCAGCAGCCAAGGCTCGGTATTGACAGATACGCAGTATTTT.